These 16 T cell receptor beta chains came from one sample sequenced in a study of blood T cell repertoires in COVID-19. Sequenced by immunoSEQ multiplex PCR; TCRdb stores in-frame clones only, minus some. This sample has around 250,000 clones; around 86% occur once, and the top ten carry 10% to 15%. Material: peripheral blood. The receptors were gathered from a man aged 80 or over with acute or convalescent COVID-19.

This clone appeared a few times. The chain joins TRBV4-1 to TRBJ2-3, with TRBD2 matching 10 bases. The V segment lost 4 bases and the J segment 3 bases; nucleotides outside the gene matches: 10. The CDR3 contains 17 residues. The germline gives CDR1 MGHRA, CDR2 YSYEKL. In nucleotides, the CDR3 is TGCGCCAGCAGCCCCCGGGCCGCGACTAGCGGGACAGATACGCAGTATTTT. It codes for CASSPRAATSGTDTQYF.

As DNA, the CDR3 is TGTGCCAGCAGCCAAGTCTCTAATGAAAAACTGTTTTTT. It encodes CASSQVSNEKLFF. The chain is built from TRBV4-2 and TRBJ1-4; D remains unclear. The length of the CDR3 is 13 residues. Between the trimmed V and J ends, which lost 1 base and 3 bases, there was a span of 3 bases. Germline V CDR1 and CDR2: LGHNA, YNFKEQ.

The V call is TRBV3-1 (or the pseudogene TRBV3-2), the J call TRBJ1-6, with 7 bases identical to TRBD1. Germline assignment: CDR1 LGHDT and CDR2 YNNKEL (reference sequence). V was clipped by 4 bases and J by 9 bases; unmatched bases: 9. This CDR3 is built from 15 residues. The CDR3 is CASSPLTGSSSPLHF. The CDR3 nucleotides read TGTGCCAGCAGCCCTTTGACAGGGTCAAGTTCACCCCTCCACTTT.

The chain uses TRBV12-2 and TRBJ2-2; TRBD2 is the table's D call, not checked against the DNA. TRBV12-2 is annotated as a pseudogene. The CDR3 extends over 18 amino acids. CDR3 loop: CASRLGTGTSENTGELFF. CDR3 sequence (DNA): TGTGCAAGTCGCTTAGGGACCGGGACTAGCGAGAACACCGGGGAGCTGTTTTTT.

This clone appeared a single time. The V and J genes are TRBV5-4 and TRBJ1-4; 7 nucleotides align to TRBD1. CDR1 and CDR2 (germline): SGHNT, YYREEE (reference sequence). The V and J ends lost 9 bases and 3 bases, in that order; junction bases with no gene match: 14. This CDR3 is 16 amino acids long. CDR3 bases: TGTGCCACCGCCACGGGAGGGGGCAGAGCTAATGAAAAACTGTTTTTT. It specifies CATATGGGRANEKLFF.

This chain uses TRBV5-1 with TRBJ2-2, with D maybe TRBD2 (6 bases). The CDR3 has 17 amino acids. The V gene lost 3 bases and the J gene lost 4 bases, with 19 bases spanning the gap. Germline lookup yields CDR1 SGHRS and CDR2 YFSETQ. CDR3 sequence reads: CASSSSWGDSGTGELFF. Written as DNA, the CDR3 is TGCGCCAGCAGCTCCTCTTGGGGGGACTCGGGCACCGGGGAGCTGTTTTTT.

This chain joins TRBV5-4 and TRBJ1-1, with 7 bases identical to TRBD1. Germline-derived CDR1 and CDR2 are SGHNT and YYREEE (reference sequence). CDR3 length: 15 amino acids. Unmatched junction bases numbered 7, after V lost 2 bases and J lost 3 bases. The CDR3 loop is CASSLDRVRYTEAFF. The CDR3 nucleotides read TGTGCCAGCAGCTTAGACAGGGTAAGGTACACTGAAGCTTTCTTT. Drawing the rest from reference TRBV5-4 and TRBJ1-1, the complete variable domain is ETGVTQSPTHLIKTRGQQVTLRCSSQSGHNTVSWYQQALGQGPQFIFQYYREEENGRGNFPPRFSGLQFPNYSSELNVNALELDDSALYLCASSLDRVRYTEAFFGQGTRLTVV.

V usage is TRBV29-1 and J usage is TRBJ2-5, with D possibly TRBD2 on 6 matching bases. Trimming cost V 3 bases and J 5 bases, with 16 bases left between them. Germline CDR1 SQVTM, CDR2 ANQGSEA. The CDR3 loop spans 14 amino acids. The CDR3 nucleotides read TGCAGCGTTGAGTCCCCCTGGGCGGGGGAGACCCAGTACTTC. This gives the protein CSVESPWAGETQYF.

As to this clone: The same CDR3 arises from other DNA sequences in this sample as well. The J gene is TRBJ1-1, the V gene TRBV4-1; D gene uncertain. The germline V gene encodes CDR1 MGHRA and CDR2 YSYEKL. The CDR3 runs to 16 residues. Trimming took 0 bases from V and 0 from J, leaving 11 bases between them. The CDR3 DNA follows: TGCGCCAGCAGCCAAGATCCCCCGAGCATGAACACTGAAGCTTTCTTT. This codes for CASSQDPPSMNTEAFF.

This rearrangement joins TRBV11-3 to TRBJ1-1; no definite D call. The V and J ends lost 0 bases and 4 bases respectively, with 21 bases between them. The CDR3 is 18 residues long. The germline gives CDR1 SGHNT, CDR2 YENEEA. The CDR3: CASSLDRRRTWYGTEAFF. DNA for the CDR3: TGTGCCAGCAGCTTAGATCGTCGAAGGACTTGGTACGGCACTGAAGCTTTCTTT.

In this sample, this clone turned up once. The J gene is TRBJ2-7, the V gene TRBV6-5; D unclear. Trimming stripped 3 bases from V and 7 bases from J, with 13 bases between. Germline values: CDR1 MNHEY, CDR2 SVGAGI. The length of the CDR3 is 13 residues. The CDR3 nucleotides read TGTGCCAGCAGTTATCGGGTCCCTTTTGAGCAGTACTTC. Translation gives CASSYRVPFEQYF.

The chain has TRBV29-1 and TRBJ1-1, with D tentatively TRBD1 (6 bases). The CDR3 is 13 residues long. Germline-derived CDR1 and CDR2 are SQVTM and ANQGSEA. The germline V and J ends were trimmed by 4 bases and 4 bases, with 13 bases remaining between them. The chain's CDR3 is CSVGQGRVTEAFF. As DNA, the CDR3 is TGCAGCGTTGGCCAGGGGAGGGTCACTGAAGCTTTCTTT.

The V call is TRBV19, the J call TRBJ2-7; D perhaps matches TRBD1 (7 bases). Germline CDR1 LNHDA, CDR2 SQIVND (reference sequence). The CDR3 is 14 residues long. V lost 5 bases to trimming and J lost 4 bases, with 15 bases between them. In DNA, the CDR3 is TGTGCCAGTAGTGTAGGGGGCGCGGGGTACGAGCAGTACTTC. Protein sequence: CASSVGGAGYEQYF.

The rearrangement uses TRBV19 and TRBJ2-1, with 8 bases that match TRBD2. Germline CDR1 reads LNHDA; CDR2 reads SQIVND (reference sequence). The ends lost 3 bases at V and 6 bases at J; junction bases unmatched: 4. The CDR3 runs to 14 residues. The CDR3 DNA is TGTGCCAGTAGTATGGGCGGGAGGTCCAATGAGCAGTTCTTC. It codes for CASSMGGRSNEQFF.

The V gene is TRBV19, the J gene TRBJ2-7; tentative D call: TRBD1 (5 bases). Germline V CDR1 and CDR2: LNHDA, SQIVND (reference sequence). Trimming removed 4 bases at V and 5 bases at J, with 18 bases between. The CDR3 totals 15 residues. The CDR3 is CASSTAVGPRDEQYF. The DNA for the CDR3 is TGTGCCAGTAGTACCGCGGTTGGACCCAGGGACGAGCAGTACTTC.

The chain recombines TRBV14 with TRBJ2-1; 7 bases are a match to TRBD2. Germline V gene data show CDR1 as SGHDN and CDR2 as FVKESK. CDR3 length: 15 amino acids. With 3 bases clipped from V and 5 bases from J, the junction kept 7 bases outside the gene matches. In DNA, the CDR3 is TGTGCCAGCAGCCAGGGAGGGACTACTGACAATGAGCAGTTCTTC. This sequence encodes CASSQGGTTDNEQFF.